This T cell receptor beta chain is from a study of CD8+ T cells in alopecia areata. Study details: Treated individuals took tofacitinib by mouth, 5 to 10 mg twice daily. Dosing spanned 6 to 18 months on tofacitinib, then 6 months off drug. Study outcomes and limitations: Normal scalp showed lower clonality than lesional scalp, especially alopecia totalis/universalis.

Following extraction, RNA underwent reverse transcription to cDNA, which served as the sequencing template. Repertoires were generated with immunoSEQ multiplex PCR, while TCRdb's copy carries only in-frame clones and drops some. The sample consists of roughly 130,000 clones, roughly three fifths of them appearing once. For this clone: As yet, its antigen is unknown.

V was clipped by 3 bases and J by 4 bases; unmatched bases: 8. The CDR3 contains 15 residues. Germline V gene sequence: CDR1 SGDLS, CDR2 YYNGEE. The source is a human donor with alopecia areata. The sequencing used CD4+ T cells sorted from blood, collected at week 0. This sequence joins TRBV9 and TRBJ1-2; 8 bases are shared with TRBD1. This CDR3 reads CASSAQTGDTYGYTF. The CDR3 DNA reads as TGTGCCAGCAGCGCCCAGACAGGGGACACCTATGGCTACACCTTC.